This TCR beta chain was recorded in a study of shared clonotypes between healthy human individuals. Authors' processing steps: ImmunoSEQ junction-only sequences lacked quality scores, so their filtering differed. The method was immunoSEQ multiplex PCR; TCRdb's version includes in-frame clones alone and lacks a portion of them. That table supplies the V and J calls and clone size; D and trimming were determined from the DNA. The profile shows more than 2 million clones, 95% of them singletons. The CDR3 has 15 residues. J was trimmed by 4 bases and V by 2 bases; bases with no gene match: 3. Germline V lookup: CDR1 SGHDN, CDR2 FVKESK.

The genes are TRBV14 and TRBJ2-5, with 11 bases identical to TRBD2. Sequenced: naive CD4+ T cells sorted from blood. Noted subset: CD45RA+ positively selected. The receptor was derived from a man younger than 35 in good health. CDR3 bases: TGTGCCAGCAGCCAACGGCTAGCGGGAGGAGAGACCCAGTACTTC. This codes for CASSQRLAGGETQYF.